Below, 14 T cell receptor beta chains from the same sample are listed, as sequenced in a study of CD8+CD57+ T cells in acquired aplastic anemia. TCR beta VDJ combinations and CDR3 sequences were profiled from genomic DNA. TCRdb fed the reads into MiXCR, producing one record per CDR3 protein. This table has under 200,000 distinct CDR3 sequences, about 48% appearing once. The sequencing input was sorted CD4+, CD8+, or CD8+CD57+ T cells (not recorded which) from PBMCs. The receptors derive from a human donor in good health.

In this sample, this clonotype turned up many times. The genes are TRBV4-2 and TRBJ1-1; D possibly corresponds to TRBD1 (5 bases). The CDR3 length is 16 residues. From germline, CDR1 is LGHNA and CDR2 YNFKEQ. The germline V and J ends were trimmed by 0 bases and 1 base, with 12 bases remaining between them. The CDR3 bases are TGTGCCAGCAGCCAAGAAGCCGCGACAGCGAACACTGAAGCTTTCTTT. It is translated as CASSQEAATANTEAFF.

The V call is TRBV7-3, the J call TRBJ2-7; 8 nucleotides agree with TRBD1. In germline, CDR1 is SGHTA, CDR2 FQGTGA. The CDR3 totals 15 residues. V shed 6 bases, J shed 0 bases, and the junction held 7 bases outside the gene matches. The CDR3 DNA follows: TGTGCCAGCAGTTGGAAGGACAGGGACTCCTACGAGCAGTACTTC. Translation gives CASSWKDRDSYEQYF. Full variable domain (remainder filled in from reference TRBV7-3 and TRBJ2-7): GAGVSQTPSNKVTEKGKYVELRCDPISGHTALYWYRQSLGQGPEFLIYFQGTGAADDSGLPNDRFFAVRPEGSVSTLKIQRTERGDSAVYLCASSWKDRDSYEQYFGPGTRLTVT.

This clonotype was recorded many times. J is TRBJ1-3 and V is TRBV12-3 or TRBV12-4, with no clear D. The germline V and J ends were trimmed by 4 bases and 10 bases, with 14 bases remaining between them. The CDR3 has 13 residues. The CDR3 coding sequence is TGTGCCAGCAGTTCACCTATCATCCGGACCATATATTTT. As protein: CASSSPIIRTIYF.

J is TRBJ2-1 and V is TRBV20-1; D gene ambiguous. The V end was cut by 3 bases, the J end by 4 bases, with 10 bases between. Germline lookup yields CDR1 DFQATT and CDR2 SNEGSKA (reference sequence). The CDR3 runs to 13 residues. The CDR3 sequence: CSASPKPYNEQFF. The CDR3 coding sequence is TGCAGTGCTAGTCCGAAGCCGTACAATGAGCAGTTCTTC.

V usage is TRBV29-1 and J usage is TRBJ1-1; D ambiguous. Trimming left V 2 bases short and J 0 bases short, with 4 bases between. Germline V gene data show CDR1 as SQVTM and CDR2 as ANQGSEA. The CDR3 has 12 residues. The CDR3 spells CSVEMVNTEAFF. CDR3 sequence (DNA): TGCAGCGTTGAAATGGTGAACACTGAAGCTTTCTTT.

This clonotype has at least ten counts. The V call is TRBV7-2, the J call TRBJ2-2; tentative D call: TRBD1 (5 bases). There are 14 residues in the CDR3. Trimming shortened V by 2 bases and J by 5 bases, and 9 bases separated the two germline ends. Germline-derived CDR1 and CDR2 are SGHTA and FQGNSA. CDR3 in amino acids: CASSLLRVTGELFF. The CDR3, as DNA: TGTGCCAGCAGCTTACTCAGGGTGACCGGGGAGCTGTTTTTT.

This clonotype was seen more than once but under ten times. The chain employs TRBV7-2 and TRBJ1-2; D remains ambiguous. In germline, CDR1 is SGHTA, CDR2 FQGNSA. There are 13 residues in the CDR3. The V gene lost 5 bases and the J gene lost 4 bases, with 11 bases spanning the gap. In nucleotides, the CDR3 is TGTGCCAGCAGCCCCAGTGTGTTCTATGGCTACACCTTC. Its protein product is CASSPSVFYGYTF.

This clonotype was seen many times. The gene calls are TRBV28 and TRBJ2-1; D not resolved. Germline CDR1 reads MDHEN; CDR2 reads SYDVKM. Trimming removed 7 bases at V and 6 bases at J, with 13 bases between. The CDR3 runs to 13 residues. CDR3 bases: TGTGCCAGCATGACTCCGAACTCCAATGAGCAGTTCTTC. It yields the protein CASMTPNSNEQFF.

This clonotype was counted many times. Relative to the germline gene, one junction end is altered; a read error may explain this. For the CDR3, the DNA is TGTGCCAACAGTGAAGGCGGGGCCAGGGGGAGCTATGGCTACACCTTC. This codes for CANSEGGARGSYGYTF. The V and J genes are TRBV2 and TRBJ1-2, with 7 bases matching TRBD1. Germline assignment: CDR1 SNHLY and CDR2 FYNNEI. The CDR3 loop spans 16 amino acids.

The chain couples TRBV4-2 to TRBJ1-2, with 8 bases aligning to TRBD1. Germline V lookup: CDR1 LGHNA, CDR2 YNFKEQ. The CDR3 is made up of 17 amino acids. V lost 4 bases to trimming and J lost 2 bases; unmatched junction nucleotides: 12. The CDR3 DNA sequence: TGTGCCAGCAGCCCCGGCAGCGGGACAGGCCAAAACTATGGCTACACCTTC. It is translated as CASSPGSGTGQNYGYTF.

At least ten counts were recorded for this clonotype. V gene TRBV29-1 combines with J gene TRBJ1-1, with a tentative D call TRBD1 (5 bases). The V gene lost 7 bases and the J gene lost 6 bases, with 24 bases spanning the gap. Per the germline V gene, CDR1 is SQVTM and CDR2 is ANQGSEA. The length of the CDR3 is 15 residues. This CDR3 is CSASRVLGPRAEAFF. DNA for the CDR3: TGCAGCGCCTCCCGAGTTCTGGGGCCCAGGGCTGAAGCTTTCTTT.

The chain employs TRBV2 and TRBJ1-2; D not certain. Trimming shortened V by 6 bases and J by 8 bases, and 7 bases separated the two germline ends. The CDR3 totals 10 residues. CDR1 and CDR2 from the germline V gene are SNHLY and FYNNEI. The CDR3: CASRGSGYTF. CDR3 sequence (DNA): TGTGCCAGCAGGGGATCAGGCTACACCTTC.

This clonotype has more than one count but fewer than ten. The V and J genes are TRBV25-1 and TRBJ2-3; D not certain. V was cut by 1 base and J by 0 bases, with 11 bases left in between. Germline loops: CDR1 MGHDK, CDR2 SYGVNS. This CDR3 is 16 amino acids long. The CDR3 reads CASSEFRAISTDTQYF. CDR3 coding DNA: TGTGCCAGCAGTGAATTTAGGGCTATAAGCACAGATACGCAGTATTTT.

This rearrangement joins TRBV28 to TRBJ2-7; 7 nucleotides align to TRBD2. The V gene's germline CDR1 is MDHEN and CDR2 SYDVKM. The CDR3 runs 15 residues. V shed 8 bases and J 3 bases; nucleotides not matched to a gene: 13. CDR3 region: CASRPPGASGYEQYF. CDR3 DNA sequence: TGTGCCAGCCGACCCCCCGGGGCTAGCGGCTACGAGCAGTACTTC.